This is a list of T cell receptor beta chains from one sample in a study of persistence of HIV-infected CD4 T cells. The assay was immunoSEQ multiplex PCR, and TCRdb's table has in-frame clones only and misses some. This table has 30,000 to 45,000 clones, approximately 84% appearing once. Which antigens these TCRs recognize remains unknown. Sequenced here: CD4+ T cells sorted from PBMCs after approximately 19-hour stimulation, sampled from a patient who received antiretroviral therapy. These receptors were collected from an adult man with HIV who was CMV-seropositive. CDR3s include the opening cysteine and the closing phenylalanine or tryptophan. D genes are given only for firm matches. The size field is filled for only some rows; it gives once, few, many or a size class.

.	TRBV6-5	TRBJ2-7	few	CATRQRDSYEQYF	TGTGCCACTCGACAGCGCGACTCCTACGAGCAGTACTTC
.	TRBV7-2	TRBJ2-3	.	CASSFPGLRDTQYF	TGTGCCAGCAGCTTCCCCGGGCTGAGAGATACGCAGTATTTT
.	TRBV9	TRBJ1-6	few	CASSVPSRTGNSPLHF	TGTGCCAGCAGCGTACCATCACGGACCGGTAATTCACCCCTCCACTTT
.	TRBV28	TRBJ2-1	.	CASSFSRFDYNEQFF	TGTGCCAGCAGTTTCTCTCGGTTCGACTACAATGAGCAGTTCTTC
TRBD1	TRBV6-5	TRBJ1-1	.	CASTRTGKNTEAFF	TGTGCCAGCACCCGGACAGGGAAGAACACTGAAGCTTTCTTT
TRBD1	TRBV28	TRBJ1-2	.	CASSSRTGLTGRKGYTF	TGTGCCAGCAGTTCCCGGACAGGGCTGACCGGCAGAAAAGGCTACACCTTC
TRBD1	TRBV5-6	TRBJ1-1	.	CASLQGAQTEAFF	TGTGCCAGCCTACAGGGGGCGCAGACTGAAGCTTTCTTT
.	TRBV10-2	TRBJ1-2	.	CASSDPSGNYGYTF	TGCGCCAGCAGTGATCCTTCGGGCAACTATGGCTACACCTTC
TRBD1	TRBV7-2	TRBJ2-7	.	CASSPRDRGFAYEQYF	TGTGCCAGCAGCCCCCGGGACAGGGGTTTCGCCTACGAGCAGTACTTC
.	TRBV20-1	TRBJ2-2	.	CSASLWQNGELFF	TGCAGTGCTAGTTTGTGGCAGAACGGGGAGCTGTTTTTT
.	TRBV12-3/TRBV12-4	TRBJ1-6	.	CASNLGGWSPLHF	TGTGCCAGCAACTTGGGCGGGTGGTCACCCCTCCACTTT
.	TRBV5-8	TRBJ2-7	.	CASSPDISYEQYF	TGTGCCAGCAGTCCCGACATCTCCTACGAGCAGTACTTC
.	TRBV7-2	TRBJ1-5	.	CASSLLPGQNSNQPQHF	TGTGCCAGCAGCCTGTTGCCGGGACAAAATAGCAATCAGCCCCAGCATTTT
.	TRBV6-5	TRBJ1-6	.	CASSLTGPYNSPLHF	TGTGCCAGCAGCCTAACAGGGCCCTATAATTCACCCCTCCACTTT
TRBD1	TRBV5-1	TRBJ2-7	once	CASSYSGGGYEQYF	TGCGCCAGCAGCTATTCAGGGGGCGGCTACGAGCAGTACTTC
TRBD2	TRBV6-5	TRBJ2-2	.	CASSFSGGNTGELFF	TGTGCCAGCAGTTTTAGCGGGGGGAACACCGGGGAGCTGTTTTTT
.	TRBV29-1	TRBJ1-4	.	CSVAKGKEKLFF	TGCAGCGTTGCAAAGGGGAAGGAAAAACTGTTTTTT
TRBD2	TRBV11-3	TRBJ2-3	.	CASSRRGGRGTDTQYF	TGTGCCAGCAGCCGCCGGGGGGGGCGCGGCACAGATACGCAGTATTTT
.	TRBV2	TRBJ1-5	.	CASSPSGGRSNQPQHF	TGTGCCAGCTCCCCGTCGGGGGGCCGTAGTAATCAGCCCCAGCATTTT
.	TRBV6-4	TRBJ2-2	.	CASSLDRNTGELFF	TGTGCCAGCAGCCTGGACAGGAACACCGGGGAGCTGTTTTTT
.	TRBV6-5	TRBJ2-2	.	CASSYFPTGAGELFF	TGTGCCAGCAGTTACTTCCCGACAGGCGCCGGGGAGCTGTTTTTT
TRBD1	TRBV6-5	TRBJ1-2	once	CASSSPGQKFYGYTF	TGTGCCAGCAGCTCCCCGGGACAGAAGTTCTATGGCTACACCTTC
.	TRBV5-8	TRBJ1-5	.	CASSLDLNQPQHF	TGTGCCAGCAGCTTGGACTTGAATCAGCCCCAGCATTTT
TRBD2	TRBV4-1	TRBJ2-1	.	CASSQASGGPFSYNEQFF	TGCGCCAGCAGCCAAGCGAGCGGGGGGCCTTTTTCCTACAATGAGCAGTTCTTC
.	TRBV10-3	TRBJ1-1	.	CAIRVQGNTEAFF	TGTGCCATCAGGGTACAGGGGAACACTGAAGCTTTCTTT
.	TRBV29-1	TRBJ2-7	.	CSVGRRSYEQYF	TGCAGCGTTGGCCGCCGCTCCTACGAGCAGTACTTC
TRBD1	TRBV3-1/TRBV3-2	TRBJ2-7	.	CASSPGTGGLSSYEQYF	TGTGCCAGCAGCCCTGGGACAGGGGGTCTGAGCTCCTACGAGCAGTACTTC
.	TRBV19	TRBJ1-1	.	CASSIVGSNTEAFF	TGTGCCAGTAGTATCGTCGGGTCGAACACTGAAGCTTTCTTT